The 6 T cell receptor beta chains in this list originate from one sample, sequenced in a study of shared clonotypes between healthy human individuals. Sequencing was performed with immunoSEQ multiplex PCR; in TCRdb, only in-frame clones are kept and a portion is missing. The table has approximately 320,000 clones, around nine tenths seen once. Sequencing was done on a sample of memory CD8+ T cells sorted from blood. The sample's subset: CD45RO+ cells pooled with CCR7-negative TemRA cells. These receptors all stem from a man aged 18 to 29 in good health.

This rearrangement joins TRBV7-6 to TRBJ1-1; TRBD1 is a possible D gene (5 bases). Germline V gene sequence: CDR1 SGHVS, CDR2 FNYEAQ. This CDR3 has 17 amino acids. Deletions cut 1 base from V and 2 bases from J, with 17 bases between. In DNA form, the CDR3 reads TGTGCCAGCAGCTTAGTTGCCGTGGGGGATGGAAACACTGAAGCTTTCTTT. It encodes CASSLVAVGDGNTEAFF.

Points on this clone: Other nucleotide sequences from this sample produce the same CDR3. The V gene is TRBV7-9, the J gene TRBJ1-1, with TRBD1 as a possible D gene (6 bases). The CDR3 spans 12 residues. V lost 5 bases and J 8 bases, leaving 12 bases between the germline ends. Germline CDR1 is SEHNR and CDR2 is FQNEAQ (reference sequence). The CDR3 DNA sequence: TGTGCCAGCAGCCCCCAGGGGCCCGAAGCTTTCTTT. It encodes CASSPQGPEAFF.

This chain uses TRBV4-1 with TRBJ1-3; no definite D call. The V and J ends lost 5 bases and 7 bases respectively, with 18 bases between them. The germline CDR1 and CDR2 sequences are MGHRA and YSYEKL. There are 15 residues in the CDR3. This CDR3 is CASSFSAGSRNTIYF. DNA for the CDR3: TGCGCCAGCAGCTTCTCGGCAGGATCTCGGAACACCATATATTTT.

The rearrangement joins TRBV30 to TRBJ2-4; D not resolved. V lost 3 bases and J lost 2, with 11 bases in between. CDR1 is GTSNPN, CDR2 SVGIG, per germline (reference sequence). There are 14 residues in the CDR3. In nucleotides, the CDR3 is TGTGCCTGGAGATCTGCCATATCCAAAAACATTCAGTACTTC. Translation: CAWRSAISKNIQYF.

This clone was recorded only once. The chain combines TRBV6-5 with TRBJ2-7, with 7 bases aligning to TRBD2. V lost 5 bases to trimming and J lost 6 bases; unmatched junction nucleotides: 10. Germline CDR1 MNHEY, CDR2 SVGAGI. The CDR3 is 14 amino acids. In DNA, the CDR3 is TGTGCCAGCAGTCACGGACTAGGGGATGGCGAGCAGTACTTC. Encoded protein: CASSHGLGDGEQYF.

The rearrangement uses TRBV7-2 and TRBJ2-7, with 10 bases that match TRBD2. After removal of 5 bases from V and 2 bases from J, the junction contained 6 bases not matched to a gene. Per the germline V gene, CDR1 is SGHTA and CDR2 is FQGNSA. The CDR3 is 15 amino acids. The CDR3 here is CASSHSGGFAYEQYF. The DNA for the CDR3 is TGTGCCAGCAGCCATAGCGGGGGGTTCGCCTACGAGCAGTACTTC.